What follows is one T cell receptor (beta chain) and its context. The data derive from a study of metastatic and nonmetastatic thyroid tumors. Study background: The comparison covered peripheral blood and tumor or nodule tissue in malignant and benign thyroid patients.

TCRdb re-processed the PCR reads through MiXCR. The sample shows about 8,000 clones, roughly 25% of them seen only once. No treatment had been given to any patient before thyroid surgery. Germline loops: CDR1 PRHDT, CDR2 FYEKMQ (reference sequence). After removal of 5 bases from V and 1 base from J, the junction contained 15 bases not matched to a gene. The length of the CDR3 is 20 residues. This receptor was identified in a female donor with papillary thyroid cancer or a benign thyroid nodule (not recorded which). Some clones in this sample may be carry-over from other donors' samples. The rearrangement links TRBV13 to TRBJ2-6, with 9 bases identical to TRBD1. Specimen: tumor tissue. The CDR3 DNA reads TGTGCCAGCAGCCCCCTCAGTTGGGACAGGGCGCCTTCTGGGGCCAACGTCCTGACTTTC. This encodes CASSPLSWDRAPSGANVLTF.